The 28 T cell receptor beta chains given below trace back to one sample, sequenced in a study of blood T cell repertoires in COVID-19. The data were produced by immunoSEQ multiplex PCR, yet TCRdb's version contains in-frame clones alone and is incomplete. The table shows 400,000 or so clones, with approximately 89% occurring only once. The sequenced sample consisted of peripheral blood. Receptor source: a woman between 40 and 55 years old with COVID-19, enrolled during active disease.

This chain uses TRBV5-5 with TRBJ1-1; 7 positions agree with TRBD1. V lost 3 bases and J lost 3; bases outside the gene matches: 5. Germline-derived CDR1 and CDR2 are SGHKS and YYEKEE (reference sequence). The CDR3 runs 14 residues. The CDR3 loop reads CASSYTGADTEAFF. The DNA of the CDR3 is TGTGCCAGCAGCTATACAGGGGCCGACACTGAAGCTTTCTTT. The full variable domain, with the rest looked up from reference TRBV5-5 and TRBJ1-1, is DAGVTQSPTHLIKTRGQQVTLRCSPISGHKSVSWYQQVLGQGPQFIFQYYEKEERGRGNFPDRFSARQFPNYSSELNVNALLLGDSALYLCASSYTGADTEAFFGQGTRLTVV.

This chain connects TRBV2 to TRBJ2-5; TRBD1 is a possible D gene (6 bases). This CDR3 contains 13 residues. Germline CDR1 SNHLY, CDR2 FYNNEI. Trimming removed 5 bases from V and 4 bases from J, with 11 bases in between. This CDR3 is CASSTQGRETQYF. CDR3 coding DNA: TGTGCCAGCAGTACCCAGGGGAGAGAGACCCAGTACTTC.

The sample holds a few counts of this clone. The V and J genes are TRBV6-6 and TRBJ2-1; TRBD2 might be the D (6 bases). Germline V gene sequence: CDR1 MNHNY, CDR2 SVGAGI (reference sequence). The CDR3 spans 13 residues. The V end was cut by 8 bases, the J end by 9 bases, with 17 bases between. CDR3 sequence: CASSGLTGGEQFF. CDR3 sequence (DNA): TGTGCCAGCTCGGGTCTCACCGGGGGTGAGCAGTTCTTC.

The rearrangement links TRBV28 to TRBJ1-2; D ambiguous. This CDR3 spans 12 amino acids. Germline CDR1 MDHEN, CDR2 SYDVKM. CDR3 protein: CAAGNTLYGYTF. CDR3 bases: TGTGCGGCGGGGAACACTCTCTATGGCTACACCTTC.

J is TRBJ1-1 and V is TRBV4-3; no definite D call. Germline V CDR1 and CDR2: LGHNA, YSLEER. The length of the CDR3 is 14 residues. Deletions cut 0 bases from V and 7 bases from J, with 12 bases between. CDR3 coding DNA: TGCGCCAGCAGCCAAGACTCGCGTAGCGGTGAAGCTTTCTTT. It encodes CASSQDSRSGEAFF.

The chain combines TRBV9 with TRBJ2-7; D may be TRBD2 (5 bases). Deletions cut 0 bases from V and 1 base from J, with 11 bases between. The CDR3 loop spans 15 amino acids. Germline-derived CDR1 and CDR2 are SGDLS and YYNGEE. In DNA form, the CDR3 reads TGTGCCAGCAGCGTAGGCCCGGGGAAGTCCTACGAGCAGTACTTC. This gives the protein CASSVGPGKSYEQYF. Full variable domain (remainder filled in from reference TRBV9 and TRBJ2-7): DSGVTQTPKHLITATGQRVTLRCSPRSGDLSVYWYQQSLDQGLQFLIQYYNGEERAKGNILERFSAQQFPDLHSELNLSSLELGDSALYFCASSVGPGKSYEQYFGPGTRLTVT.

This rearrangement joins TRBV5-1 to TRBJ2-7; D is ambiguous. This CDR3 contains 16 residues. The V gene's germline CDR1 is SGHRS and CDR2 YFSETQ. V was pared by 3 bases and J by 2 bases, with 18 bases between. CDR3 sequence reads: CASSWAKDILPYEQYF. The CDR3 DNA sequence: TGCGCCAGCAGCTGGGCTAAAGACATACTTCCCTACGAGCAGTACTTC.

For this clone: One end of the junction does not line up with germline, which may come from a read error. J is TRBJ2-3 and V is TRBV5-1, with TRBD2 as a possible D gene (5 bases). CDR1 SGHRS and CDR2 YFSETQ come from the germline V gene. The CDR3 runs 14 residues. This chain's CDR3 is CTSSWQTGRDTQYF. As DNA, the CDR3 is TGCACCAGCAGCTGGCAGACTGGGAGAGATACGCAGTATTTT. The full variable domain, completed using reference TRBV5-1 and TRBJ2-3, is KAGVTQTPRYLIKTRGQQVTLSCSPISGHRSVSWYQQTPGQGLQFLFEYFSETQRNKGNFPGRFSGRQFSNSRSEMNVSTLELGDSALYLCTSSWQTGRDTQYFGPGTRLTVL.

The CDR3 nucleotides read TGCGCCAGCAGCCAAGTCCAGGGGGGCCTCGTAAACATTCAGTACTTC. Translation: CASSQVQGGLVNIQYF. The chain uses TRBV4-1 and TRBJ2-4, with D tentatively TRBD1 (7 bases). The CDR3 totals 16 residues. With 1 base removed from V and 6 bases from J, the gap between germline ends came to 16 bases. The germline CDR1 and CDR2 sequences are MGHRA and YSYEKL.

CDR3 in amino acids: CASSFREARGQNYGYTF. The CDR3 region has the DNA TGTGCCAGCAGCTTTAGAGAGGCGCGAGGGCAGAACTATGGCTACACCTTC. V is TRBV7-2 and J is TRBJ1-2; no clear D gene. The germline V gene has CDR1 SGHTA and CDR2 FQGNSA. V was clipped by 3 bases and J by 2 bases, with 19 bases between them. The length of the CDR3 is 17 residues.

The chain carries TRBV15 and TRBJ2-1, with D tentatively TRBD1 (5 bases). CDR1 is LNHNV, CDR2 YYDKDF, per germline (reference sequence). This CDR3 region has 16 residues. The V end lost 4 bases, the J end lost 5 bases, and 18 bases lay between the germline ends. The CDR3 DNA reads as TGTGCCACCAGCATTGAGAGCGCCCCCAGGGACAATGAGCAGTTCTTC. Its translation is CATSIESAPRDNEQFF. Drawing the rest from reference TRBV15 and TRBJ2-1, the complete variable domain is DAMVIQNPRYQVTQFGKPVTLSCSQTLNHNVMYWYQQKSSQAPKLLFHYYDKDFNNEADTPDNFQSRRPNTSFCFLDIRSPGLGDTAMYLCATSIESAPRDNEQFFGPGTRLTVL.

CDR3: CASSENRGRTGELFF. The CDR3 nucleotides read TGTGCCAGCAGCGAAAACAGGGGTCGGACCGGGGAGCTGTTTTTT. The rearrangement joins TRBV28 to TRBJ2-2; 7 bases match TRBD1. Germline CDR1 MDHEN, CDR2 SYDVKM. Germline trimming cut 6 bases from V and 5 bases from J; bases unmatched to any gene: 9. This CDR3 contains 15 residues.

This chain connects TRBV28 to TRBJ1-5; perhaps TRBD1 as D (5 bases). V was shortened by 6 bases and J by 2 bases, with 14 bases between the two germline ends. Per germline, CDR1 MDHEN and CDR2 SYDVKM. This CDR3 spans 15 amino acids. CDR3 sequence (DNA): TGTGCCAGCAGCAAGACAGTTTTAGGCAATCAGCCCCAGCATTTT. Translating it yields CASSKTVLGNQPQHF.

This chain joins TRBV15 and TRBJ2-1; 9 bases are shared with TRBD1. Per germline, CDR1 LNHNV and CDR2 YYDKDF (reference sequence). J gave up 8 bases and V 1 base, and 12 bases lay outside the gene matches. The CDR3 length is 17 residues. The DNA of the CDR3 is TGTGCCACCAGCAGAGGAAGAGGGACAGGGTCAAGCGATGAGCAGTTCTTC. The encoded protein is CATSRGRGTGSSDEQFF.

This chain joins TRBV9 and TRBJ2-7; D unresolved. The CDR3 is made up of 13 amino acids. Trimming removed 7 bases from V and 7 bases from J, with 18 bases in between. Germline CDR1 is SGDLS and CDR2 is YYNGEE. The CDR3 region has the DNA TGTGCCAGCGCGAGGAGCGAGACCCTTGAGCAGTACTTC. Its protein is CASARSETLEQYF.

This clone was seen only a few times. CDR3 sequence: CASTRGDQLNTGELFF. The CDR3 DNA reads TGTGCCAGTACCCGGGGGGACCAACTAAACACCGGGGAGCTGTTTTTT. The chain links TRBV19 to TRBJ2-2; the match to TRBD2 covers 7 bases. V lost 7 bases, J lost 2 bases, and 10 bases stayed unmatched. In germline, CDR1 is LNHDA, CDR2 SQIVND (reference sequence). This CDR3 has 16 residues.

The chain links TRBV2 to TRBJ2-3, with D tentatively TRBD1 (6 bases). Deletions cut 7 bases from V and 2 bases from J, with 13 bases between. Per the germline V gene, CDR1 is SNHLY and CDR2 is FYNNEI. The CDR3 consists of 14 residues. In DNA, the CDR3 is TGTGCCAGCATACAAGGGGGTCTCACAGATACGCAGTATTTT. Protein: CASIQGGLTDTQYF.

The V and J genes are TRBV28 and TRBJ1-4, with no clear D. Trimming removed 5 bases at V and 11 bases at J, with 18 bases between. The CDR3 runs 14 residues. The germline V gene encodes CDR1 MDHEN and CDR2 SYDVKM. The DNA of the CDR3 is TGTGCCAGCAGTCAACCAGTCCTCCCCTCGAAACTGTTTTTT. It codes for CASSQPVLPSKLFF. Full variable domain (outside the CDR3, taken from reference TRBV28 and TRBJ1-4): DVKVTQSSRYLVKRTGEKVFLECVQDMDHENMFWYRQDPGLGLRLIYFSYDVKMKEKGDIPEGYSVSREKKERFSLILESASTNQTSMYLCASSQPVLPSKLFFGSGTQLSVL.

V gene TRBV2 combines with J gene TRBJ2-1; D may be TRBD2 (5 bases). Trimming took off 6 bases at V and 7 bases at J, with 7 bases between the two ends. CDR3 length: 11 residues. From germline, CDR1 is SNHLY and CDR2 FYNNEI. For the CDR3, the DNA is TGTGCCAGCAGGGGAGAGAATGAGCAGTTCTTC. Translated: CASRGENEQFF.

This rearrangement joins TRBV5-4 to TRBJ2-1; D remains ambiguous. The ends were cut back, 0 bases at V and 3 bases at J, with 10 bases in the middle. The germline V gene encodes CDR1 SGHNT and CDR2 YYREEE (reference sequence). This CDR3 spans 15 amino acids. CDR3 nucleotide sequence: TGTGCCAGCAGCTTGGACCCCCGGGTCTACAATGAGCAGTTCTTC. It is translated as CASSLDPRVYNEQFF.

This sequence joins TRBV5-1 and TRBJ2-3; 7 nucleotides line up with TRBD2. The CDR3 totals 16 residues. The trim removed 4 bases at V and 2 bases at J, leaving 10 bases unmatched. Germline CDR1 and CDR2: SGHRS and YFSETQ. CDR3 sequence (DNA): TGCGCCAGCAGCGTCCAGCCGGGACTATACACAGATACGCAGTATTTT. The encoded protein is CASSVQPGLYTDTQYF.

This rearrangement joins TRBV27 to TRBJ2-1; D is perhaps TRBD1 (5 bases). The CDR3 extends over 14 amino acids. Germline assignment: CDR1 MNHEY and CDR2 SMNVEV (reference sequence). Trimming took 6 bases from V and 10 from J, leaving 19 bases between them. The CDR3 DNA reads TGTGCCAGCAGCCTCGTGCAGGGTCCCGTCGAGCAGTTCTTC. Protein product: CASSLVQGPVEQFF.

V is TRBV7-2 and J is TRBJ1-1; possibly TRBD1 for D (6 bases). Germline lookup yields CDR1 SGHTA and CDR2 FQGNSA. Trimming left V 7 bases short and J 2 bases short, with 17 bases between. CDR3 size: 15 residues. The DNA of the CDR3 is TGTGCCAGCAAATTAACACAGGGCTATAACACTGAAGCTTTCTTT. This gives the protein CASKLTQGYNTEAFF.

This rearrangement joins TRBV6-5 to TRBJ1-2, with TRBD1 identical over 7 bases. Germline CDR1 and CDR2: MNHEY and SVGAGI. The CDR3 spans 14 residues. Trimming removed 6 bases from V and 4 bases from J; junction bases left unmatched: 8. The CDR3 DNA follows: TGTGCCAGCAGGGCCGCAGGGGGAGTCTATGGCTACACCTTC. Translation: CASRAAGGVYGYTF.

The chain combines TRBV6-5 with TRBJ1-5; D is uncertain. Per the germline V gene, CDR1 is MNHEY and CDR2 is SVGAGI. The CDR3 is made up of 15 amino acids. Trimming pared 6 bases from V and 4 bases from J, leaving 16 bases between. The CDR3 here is CASSREGGRNQPQHF. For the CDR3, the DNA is TGTGCCAGCAGCAGAGAGGGAGGGCGGAATCAGCCCCAGCATTTT.

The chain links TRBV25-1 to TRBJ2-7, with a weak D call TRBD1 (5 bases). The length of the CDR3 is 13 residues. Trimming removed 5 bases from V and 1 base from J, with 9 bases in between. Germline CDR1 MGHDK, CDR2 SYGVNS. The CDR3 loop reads CASSLAGSYEQYF. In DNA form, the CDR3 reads TGTGCCAGCAGTTTGGCAGGGTCCTACGAGCAGTACTTC.

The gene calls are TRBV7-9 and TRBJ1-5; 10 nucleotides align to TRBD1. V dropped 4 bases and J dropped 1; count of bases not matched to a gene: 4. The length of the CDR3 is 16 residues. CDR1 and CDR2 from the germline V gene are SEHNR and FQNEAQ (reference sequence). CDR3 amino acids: CASSWGDRGSNQPQHF. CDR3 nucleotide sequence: TGTGCCAGCAGCTGGGGGGACAGGGGAAGCAATCAGCCCCAGCATTTT.

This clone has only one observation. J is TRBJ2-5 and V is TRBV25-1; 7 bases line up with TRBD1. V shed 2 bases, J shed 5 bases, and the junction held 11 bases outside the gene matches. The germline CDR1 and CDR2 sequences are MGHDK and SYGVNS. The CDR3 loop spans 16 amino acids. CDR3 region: CASSENPQGIWETQYF. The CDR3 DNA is TGTGCCAGCAGTGAAAACCCACAGGGGATATGGGAGACCCAGTACTTC.